The clone carrying this TCR beta chain was recorded at least ten times. Donors were all healthy Caucasians. The CDR3 consists of 13 residues. Trimming removed 10 bases from V and 7 bases from J; junction bases left unmatched: 12. The sample comes from a study of identical twins. One entry per CDR3 protein results from TCRdb running MiXCR on the 5' RACE reads. The repertoire has some 600,000 distinct CDR3 sequences, just over 7% of them found once; the top ten carry 1.6%. These data were likewise used in another study, on yellow fever vaccine responses in identical twins.

Sequencing used PBMCs. This chain links TRBV12-3 or TRBV12-4 with TRBJ1-1; 7 bases map to TRBD1. The TCR originated in a woman between 18 and 30 years old in good health. CDR3 loop: CATLTGVAFEAFF. The CDR3 nucleotides read TGTGCCACCCTTACAGGGGTAGCCTTTGAAGCTTTCTTT.